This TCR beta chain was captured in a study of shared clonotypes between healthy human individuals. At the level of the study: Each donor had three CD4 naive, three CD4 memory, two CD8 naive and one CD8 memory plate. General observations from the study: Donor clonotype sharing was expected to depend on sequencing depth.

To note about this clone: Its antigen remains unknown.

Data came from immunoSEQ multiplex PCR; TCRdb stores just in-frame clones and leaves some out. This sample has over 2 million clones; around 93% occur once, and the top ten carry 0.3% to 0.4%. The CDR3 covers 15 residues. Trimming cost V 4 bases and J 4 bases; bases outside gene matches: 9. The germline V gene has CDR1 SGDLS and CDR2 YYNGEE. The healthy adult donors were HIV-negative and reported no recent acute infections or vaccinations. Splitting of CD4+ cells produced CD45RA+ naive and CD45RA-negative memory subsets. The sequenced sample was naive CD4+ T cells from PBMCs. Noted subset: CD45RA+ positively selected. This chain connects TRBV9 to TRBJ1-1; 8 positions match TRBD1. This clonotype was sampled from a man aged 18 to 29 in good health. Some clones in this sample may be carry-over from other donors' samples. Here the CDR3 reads CASSPPQGAPTEAFF. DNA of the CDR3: TGTGCCAGCAGCCCGCCCCAGGGGGCTCCCACTGAAGCTTTCTTT.